The 21 T cell receptor beta chains reported below all come from one sample, sequenced in a study of T cells in tumors after PD-1 blockade. This table comes from immunoSEQ multiplex PCR, and its TCRdb copy is limited to in-frame clones, with some not included. The table shows about 63,000 clones, with over 65% occurring only once. Sample: PBMCs, taken after anti-PD-1 treatment. The receptor set was obtained from a human donor with basal cell carcinoma.

V and J are TRBV5-1 and TRBJ1-2; D is ambiguous. V was clipped by 1 base and J by 1 base, with 5 bases between them. The CDR3 extends over 13 amino acids. Germline loops: CDR1 SGHRS, CDR2 YFSETQ. CDR3 in amino acids: CASSLSYNYGYTF. The CDR3 DNA reads as TGCGCCAGCAGCTTGTCGTATAACTATGGCTACACCTTC.

In DNA, the CDR3 is TGTGCCAGTCTCAGCGGGGGGCTGAGGACTGAAGCTTTCTTT. Amino acid sequence: CASLSGGLRTEAFF. This sequence joins TRBV19 and TRBJ1-1; D may be TRBD1 (6 bases). CDR3 length: 14 amino acids. Germline V gene lookup returns CDR1 LNHDA and CDR2 SQIVND (reference sequence). V was shortened by 8 bases and J by 5 bases, with 18 bases between the two germline ends.

Sample share makes this clone medium-sized. J is TRBJ1-5 and V is TRBV3-1 (or the pseudogene TRBV3-2), with 9 bases that match TRBD1. J gave up 7 bases and V 4 bases, and 8 bases lay outside the gene matches. CDR1 is LGHDT and CDR2 is YNNKEL in the germline V gene (reference sequence). The CDR3 covers 15 residues. CDR3 sequence reads: CASSLGTGSQQPQHF. CDR3 nucleotides: TGTGCCAGCAGCCTCGGGACAGGGAGTCAACAGCCCCAGCATTTT.

The genes are TRBV30 and TRBJ1-2, with 7 bases lining up with TRBD1. Losses at the gene ends were 3 bases for V and 6 bases for J; bases not matched to a gene: 10. CDR1 and CDR2 (germline): GTSNPN, SVGIG (reference sequence). The CDR3 is 14 amino acids. The CDR3 region is CAWRSPPTGNGYTF. In nucleotides, the CDR3 is TGTGCCTGGAGGTCCCCCCCGACAGGGAATGGCTACACCTTC.

The chain has TRBV5-5 and TRBJ1-5; maybe TRBD1 (5 bases). CDR3 length: 14 residues. CDR1 is SGHKS and CDR2 is YYEKEE in the germline V gene (reference sequence). Trimming removed 0 bases at V and 2 bases at J, with 6 bases between. The CDR3 DNA reads as TGTGCCAGCAGCTTGGAAGGGGGCAATCAGCCCCAGCATTTT. Residues: CASSLEGGNQPQHF. Full variable domain (remainder filled in from reference TRBV5-5 and TRBJ1-5): DAGVTQSPTHLIKTRGQQVTLRCSPISGHKSVSWYQQVLGQGPQFIFQYYEKEERGRGNFPDRFSARQFPNYSSELNVNALLLGDSALYLCASSLEGGNQPQHFGDGTRLSIL.

The chain links TRBV14 to TRBJ2-2; no definite D call. This CDR3 is 13 amino acids long. Germline lookup yields CDR1 SGHDN and CDR2 FVKESK. V was cut by 1 base and J by 9 bases, with 9 bases left in between. DNA of the CDR3: TGTGCCAGCAGCCAAGTCACCTTCCGGGAGCTGTTTTTT. Amino acid sequence: CASSQVTFRELFF.

This chain uses TRBV11-1 with TRBJ2-2, with D unresolved. Germline-derived CDR1 and CDR2 are SGHAT and FQDESV (reference sequence). Trimming took 6 bases from V and 4 from J, leaving 12 bases between them. The CDR3 is 14 amino acids. The CDR3 region is CASSPTPSTGELFF. The CDR3 DNA sequence: TGTGCCAGCAGTCCTACCCCCTCCACCGGGGAGCTGTTTTTT.

The genes are TRBV7-2 and TRBJ2-5; perhaps TRBD2 as D (5 bases). The CDR3 runs 16 residues. CDR1 SGHTA and CDR2 FQGNSA come from the germline V gene. V was shortened by 4 bases and J by 3 bases, with 18 bases between the two germline ends. The CDR3 here is CASSSPEKAEEETQYF. The CDR3 DNA is TGTGCCAGCAGCTCCCCGGAGAAGGCGGAGGAAGAGACCCAGTACTTC.

The chain recombines TRBV19 with TRBJ2-2, with D perhaps matching TRBD2 (6 bases). The length of the CDR3 is 16 residues. The V and J ends lost 1 base and 5 bases respectively, with 14 bases between them. The V gene's germline CDR1 is LNHDA and CDR2 SQIVND (reference sequence). The CDR3 bases are TGTGCCAGTAGTATAGGTGGAGGGATGAGGACCGGGGAGCTGTTTTTT. It encodes CASSIGGGMRTGELFF.

The chain carries TRBV9 and TRBJ2-5, with 15 bases that match TRBD2. The J segment lost 4 bases and the V segment lost 4 bases, leaving 8 bases of the junction unmatched. This CDR3 has 17 residues. In germline, CDR1 is SGDLS, CDR2 YYNGEE. CDR3 DNA sequence: TGTGCCAGCAGCCCGCGGACTAGCGGGGGGGCAAGAGAGACCCAGTACTTC. Amino acid sequence: CASSPRTSGGARETQYF.

The CDR3 region is CSVVRGLGEQYF. The CDR3 nucleotides are TGCAGCGTTGTCCGGGGGTTAGGCGAGCAGTACTTC. The V and J genes are TRBV29-1 and TRBJ2-7, with D tentatively TRBD2 (6 bases). Germline assignment: CDR1 SQVTM and CDR2 ANQGSEA. V was clipped by 4 bases and J by 6 bases, with 13 bases between them. The CDR3 length is 12 residues.

This sequence joins TRBV30 and TRBJ1-1; D remains unclear. CDR3 length equals 11 residues. Deletions cut 8 bases from V and 0 bases from J, with 7 bases between. Per the germline V gene, CDR1 is GTSNPN and CDR2 is SVGIG (reference sequence). The CDR3 sequence is CAGSLNTEAFF. CDR3 nucleotide sequence: TGTGCCGGGTCCTTGAACACTGAAGCTTTCTTT.

This clone appeared once. This chain connects TRBV18 to TRBJ2-3; D uncertain. CDR1 KGHSH and CDR2 LQKENI come from the germline V gene. The CDR3 consists of 14 residues. V dropped 2 bases and J dropped 6 bases, with 12 bases sitting between them. The CDR3 region is CASSPSASADTQYF. The CDR3 DNA reads as TGTGCCAGCTCACCATCCGCATCCGCCGATACGCAGTATTTT.

The rearrangement links TRBV5-6 to TRBJ2-1, with D hard to call. Germline V gives CDR1 SGHDT, CDR2 YYEEEE. Trimming cost V 0 bases and J 7 bases, with 5 bases left between them. The CDR3 loop spans 12 amino acids. Here the CDR3 reads CASSLGRNEQFF. The CDR3 nucleotides are TGTGCCAGCAGCTTGGGTCGGAATGAGCAGTTCTTC.

The chain links TRBV5-1 to TRBJ2-3; 9 bases align to TRBD2. Trimming took 1 base from V and 3 from J; bases not matched to a gene: 3. From germline, CDR1 is SGHRS and CDR2 YFSETQ. This CDR3 spans 15 amino acids. Here the CDR3 reads CASSLPSGDTDTQYF. The CDR3 DNA sequence: TGCGCCAGCAGCTTGCCTAGCGGGGATACAGATACGCAGTATTTT.

CDR3: CASHTTGLNTGELFF. As DNA, the CDR3 is TGCGCCAGCCATACCACAGGGTTGAACACCGGGGAGCTGTTTTTT. The rearrangement joins TRBV5-1 to TRBJ2-2; a possible D gene is TRBD1 (6 bases). V was trimmed by 7 bases and J by 1 base, leaving 14 bases between them. The CDR3 loop spans 15 amino acids. Germline V gene data show CDR1 as SGHRS and CDR2 as YFSETQ.

The chain uses TRBV7-9 and TRBJ1-2; D uncertain. The CDR3 contains 15 residues. V was cut by 6 bases and J by 0 bases, with 14 bases left in between. CDR1 is SEHNR and CDR2 is FQNEAQ in the germline V gene (reference sequence). CDR3 coding DNA: TGTGCCAGCAGGCGATTATCTCCAGCTAACTATGGCTACACCTTC. Translated, it gives CASRRLSPANYGYTF.

The sample holds a few counts of this clone. The chain joins TRBV4-1 to TRBJ1-1, with D possibly matching TRBD1 (6 bases). The CDR3 runs to 15 residues. Germline CDR1 is MGHRA and CDR2 is YSYEKL. V lost 2 bases, J lost 0 bases, and 10 bases lay in between. Here the CDR3 DNA reads TGCGCCAGCAGCCAAAGGACAGATTTGAACACTGAAGCTTTCTTT. It codes for CASSQRTDLNTEAFF.

This clone appeared once. The chain employs TRBV3-1 (or the pseudogene TRBV3-2) and TRBJ2-7, with D perhaps TRBD2 (5 bases). The CDR3 has 16 amino acids. Trimming removed 0 bases at V and 7 bases at J, with 19 bases between. Germline V gene sequence: CDR1 LGHDT, CDR2 YNNKEL (reference sequence). The DNA for the CDR3 is TGTGCCAGCAGCCAAGATTTATCGGGATCCCGCGGGGAGCAGTACTTC. Its protein product is CASSQDLSGSRGEQYF.

V and J are TRBV5-1 and TRBJ2-5, with D unclear. CDR1 is SGHRS, CDR2 YFSETQ, per germline. Trimming took off 4 bases at V and 5 bases at J, with 18 bases between the two ends. The CDR3 has 15 amino acids. The CDR3 sequence: CASSRVPQERETQYF. The CDR3 DNA follows: TGCGCCAGCAGCAGGGTCCCCCAAGAACGGGAGACCCAGTACTTC.

The chain couples TRBV5-1 to TRBJ2-5; TRBD1 aligns across 12 bases. CDR1 SGHRS and CDR2 YFSETQ come from the germline V gene. The CDR3 length is 16 residues. After removal of 4 bases from V and 5 bases from J, the junction contained 9 bases not matched to a gene. The CDR3 loop is CASSRQGTGGRETQYF. The CDR3 DNA reads as TGCGCCAGCAGCCGCCAGGGGACAGGGGGCCGGGAGACCCAGTACTTC.